This T cell receptor (beta chain) was retrieved from a study of CD8+ T cells in alopecia areata. Treatment reported: oral pan-JAK inhibitor, 5-10 mg twice daily. Specimens obtained from alopecia areata patients comprised lesional scalp punch biopsies and peripheral blood. With regard to this clone: Antigen specificity is unknown.

The J segment lost 9 bases and the V segment lost 4 bases, leaving 6 bases of the junction unmatched. CDR1 and CDR2 (germline): SGHRS, YFSETQ. The CDR3 extends over 15 amino acids. The study's findings and limits: Among the cells sequenced in scalp samples are also the resident alphabeta T cells of normal skin.

RNA, once extracted, was reverse transcribed into cDNA for use as the sequencing template. Some clones are missing from TCRdb's copy, which holds only in-frame ones; the method was immunoSEQ multiplex PCR. The sample has roughly 100,000 clones; just over 85% are singletons. The rearrangement links TRBV5-1 to TRBJ2-1, with TRBD2 matching 14 bases. Specimen: CD8+ T cells sorted from blood, collected between weeks 30 and 35, from a patient treated with tofacitinib. The source of this sequence is a human donor with alopecia areata. The CDR3 nucleotides are TGCGCCAGCAGCGGGGGGACTAGCGGGAGTCCTGAGCAGTTCTTC. It encodes CASSGGTSGSPEQFF.